This T cell receptor beta chain stems from a study of blood T cells in healthy people across ages. General observations from the study: A roughly linear fall in TCR beta diversity per million T cells was seen with increasing age. It was the long-lived donors that had more naive CD4+ cells and higher diversity than aged donors.

Germline V gene sequence: CDR1 LNHNV, CDR2 YYDKDF (reference sequence). The CDR3 has 13 residues. With regard to this clonotype: What it recognizes is unknown. Compared with germline, one end of the junction differs, possibly owing to a read error.

Primed by a sample-barcoded 5' primer and a J-beta primer mix, a second PCR proceeded for about 6 to 12 cycles. TCRdb analysed the 5' RACE reads with MiXCR anew, one entry per CDR3 protein. This sample has roughly 1.7 million distinct CDR3 sequences, with about 31% found just once. The receptor was derived from a woman in her 30s in good health. The rearrangement links TRBV15 to TRBJ1-6; D remains unclear. Sequencing was carried out using blood. CDR3 loop: CAASPSPYSPLHF. CDR3 bases: TGTGCCGCCAGCCCCTCCCCGTATTCACCCCTCCACTTT.